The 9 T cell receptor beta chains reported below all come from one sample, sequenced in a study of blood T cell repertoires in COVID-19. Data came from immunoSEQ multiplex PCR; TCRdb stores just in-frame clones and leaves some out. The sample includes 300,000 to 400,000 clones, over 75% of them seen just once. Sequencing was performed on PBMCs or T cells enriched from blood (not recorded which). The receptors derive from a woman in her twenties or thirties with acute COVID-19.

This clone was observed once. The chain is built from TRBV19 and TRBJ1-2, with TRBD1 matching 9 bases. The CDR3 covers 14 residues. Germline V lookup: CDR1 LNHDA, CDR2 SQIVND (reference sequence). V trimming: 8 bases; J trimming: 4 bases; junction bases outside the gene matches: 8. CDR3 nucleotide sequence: TGTGCCAGTTGGGACGAGACAGGGGGCTATGGCTACACCTTC. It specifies CASWDETGGYGYTF.

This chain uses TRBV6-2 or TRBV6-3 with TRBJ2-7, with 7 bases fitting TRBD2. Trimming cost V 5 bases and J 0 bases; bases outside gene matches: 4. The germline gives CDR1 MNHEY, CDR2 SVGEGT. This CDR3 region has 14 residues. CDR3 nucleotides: TGTGCCAGCAGTCCACGGGGGGACTCCTACGAGCAGTACTTC. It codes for CASSPRGDSYEQYF.

The CDR3 is CASGAGGLAGELFF. The CDR3, as DNA: TGTGCCAGCGGAGCGGGGGGGCTGGCCGGGGAGCTGTTTTTT. V is TRBV27 and J is TRBJ2-2; 10 bases are shared with TRBD2. The V gene end was trimmed by 8 bases and the J gene end by 6 bases; junction bases not matched to a gene: 6. This CDR3 region has 14 residues. CDR1 is MNHEY, CDR2 SMNVEV, per germline (reference sequence).

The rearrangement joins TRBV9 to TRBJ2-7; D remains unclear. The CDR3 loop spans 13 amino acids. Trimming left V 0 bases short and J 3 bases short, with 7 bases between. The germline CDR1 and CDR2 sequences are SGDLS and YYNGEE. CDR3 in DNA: TGTGCCAGCAGCGTAGGAGGCGACTACGAGCAGTACTTC. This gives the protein CASSVGGDYEQYF.

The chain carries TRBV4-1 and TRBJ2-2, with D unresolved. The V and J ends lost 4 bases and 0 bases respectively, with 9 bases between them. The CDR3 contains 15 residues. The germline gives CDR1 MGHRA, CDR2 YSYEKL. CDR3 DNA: TGCGCCAGCAGCCCCCAGGCCCCGAACACCGGGGAGCTGTTTTTT. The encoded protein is CASSPQAPNTGELFF.

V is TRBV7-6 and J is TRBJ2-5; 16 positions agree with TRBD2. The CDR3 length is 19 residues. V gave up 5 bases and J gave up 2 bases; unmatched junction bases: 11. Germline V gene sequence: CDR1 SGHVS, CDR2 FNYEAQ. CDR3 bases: TGTGCCAGCAGCCCTACCGGGACTAGCGGGGGGGGTGCACAAGAGACCCAGTACTTC. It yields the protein CASSPTGTSGGGAQETQYF. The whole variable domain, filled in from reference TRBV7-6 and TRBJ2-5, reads GAGVSQSPRYKVTKRGQDVALRCDPISGHVSLYWYRQALGQGPEFLTYFNYEAQQDKSGLPNDRFSAERPEGSISTLTIQRTEQRDSAMYRCASSPTGTSGGGAQETQYFGPGTRLLVL.

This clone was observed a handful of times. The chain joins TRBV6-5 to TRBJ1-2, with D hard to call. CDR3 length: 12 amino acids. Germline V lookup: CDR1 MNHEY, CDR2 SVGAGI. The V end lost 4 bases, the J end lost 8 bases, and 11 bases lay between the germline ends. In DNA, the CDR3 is TGTGCCAGCAGTTCCCCCGCGGCGGGCTACACCTTC. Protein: CASSSPAAGYTF.

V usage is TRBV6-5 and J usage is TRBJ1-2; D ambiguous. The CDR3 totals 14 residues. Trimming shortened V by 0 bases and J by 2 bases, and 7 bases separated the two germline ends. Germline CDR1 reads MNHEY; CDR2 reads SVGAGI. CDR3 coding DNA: TGTGCCAGCAGTTACTCGGCCCAGAACTATGGCTACACCTTC. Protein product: CASSYSAQNYGYTF.

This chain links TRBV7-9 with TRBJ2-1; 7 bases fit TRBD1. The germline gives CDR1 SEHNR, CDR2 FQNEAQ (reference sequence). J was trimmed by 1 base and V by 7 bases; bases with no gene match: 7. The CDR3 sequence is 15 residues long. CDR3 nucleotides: TGTGCCAGCATCCTAGGGGGCCCATCCTACAATGAGCAGTTCTTC. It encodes CASILGGPSYNEQFF.